Listed here are 22 T cell receptor beta chains from one sample, sequenced in a study of control samples from healthy donors and cancer patients. Clones were sequenced by immunoSEQ multiplex PCR, and TCRdb holds only the in-frame ones, with some missing. The sample contains about 89,000 clones, approximately 87% of which appear only once. Sequenced material: blood. The receptors come from a woman in her forties in good health.

CDR3 residues: CASSPSSYNEQFF. As DNA, the CDR3 is TGCGCCAGCAGTCCCAGCTCCTACAATGAGCAGTTCTTC. The chain links TRBV23-1 to TRBJ2-1; D is unclear. TRBV23-1 is an ORF for which the function is uncertain. V was trimmed by 4 bases and J by 0 bases, leaving 4 bases between them. The CDR3 sequence is 13 residues long.

This clone showed up just once. The CDR3 sequence: CASSIEEGGHLYGYTF. DNA for the CDR3: TGTGCCAGTAGTATAGAGGAAGGTGGACACCTCTATGGCTACACCTTC. This sequence joins TRBV19 and TRBJ1-2; the D gene is possibly TRBD1 (5 bases). Trimming cost V 0 bases and J 4 bases, with 15 bases left between them. CDR3 size: 16 residues. Per germline, CDR1 LNHDA and CDR2 SQIVND (reference sequence).

This chain joins TRBV15 and TRBJ1-2; 7 nucleotides agree with TRBD1. CDR1 and CDR2 from the germline V gene are LNHNV and YYDKDF (reference sequence). With V trimmed by 3 bases and J by 4 bases, 14 bases remained unmatched. The CDR3 length is 17 residues. CDR3 sequence: CATSSFEAGGPVYGYTF. The DNA for the CDR3 is TGTGCCACCAGCAGCTTTGAAGCAGGGGGTCCAGTCTATGGCTACACCTTC.

J is TRBJ1-5 and V is TRBV6-2 or TRBV6-3; 8 nucleotides align to TRBD1. Germline V gene lookup returns CDR1 MNHEY and CDR2 SVGEGT. J gave up 7 bases and V 5 bases, and 1 base lay outside the gene matches. This CDR3 is built from 12 residues. The CDR3 here is CASSTGGQPQHF. CDR3 nucleotide sequence: TGTGCCAGCAGTACAGGGGGACAGCCCCAGCATTTT.

This clone is classed as medium-sized. This sequence joins TRBV6-2 or TRBV6-3 and TRBJ1-2, with 7 bases lining up with TRBD1. After removal of 5 bases from V and 7 bases from J, the junction contained 10 bases not matched to a gene. The CDR3 is made up of 14 amino acids. Germline assignment: CDR1 MNHEY and CDR2 SVGEGT. This CDR3 is CASSTGDGLAGYTF. The CDR3 region has the DNA TGTGCCAGCAGTACAGGGGACGGGCTGGCTGGCTACACCTTC.

This chain connects TRBV30 to TRBJ1-1, with D uncertain. This CDR3 contains 10 residues. CDR1 and CDR2 (germline): GTSNPN, SVGIG (reference sequence). V lost 3 bases and J 5 bases, leaving 4 bases between the germline ends. This CDR3 reads CAWRWTEAFF. The CDR3 DNA follows: TGTGCCTGGAGATGGACTGAAGCTTTCTTT.

This clone was counted a single time. The CDR3 sequence is CASSIPGPAYEQYF. Written as DNA, the CDR3 is TGTGCCAGCAGTATACCGGGACCCGCTTACGAGCAGTACTTC. The chain combines TRBV6-2 or TRBV6-3 with TRBJ2-7; TRBD1 or TRBD2 may be the D gene (5 bases each). This CDR3 has 14 amino acids. V lost 5 bases and J lost 4, with 15 bases in between. CDR1 is MNHEY, CDR2 SVGEGT, per germline.

The chain links TRBV10-3 to TRBJ2-3; the D is unclear. Trimming left V 8 bases short and J 5 bases short, with 23 bases between. This CDR3 comprises 16 residues. The germline CDR1 and CDR2 sequences are ENHRY and SYGVKD. CDR3 sequence (DNA): TGTGCCATCCGTTCGTGGGAAGGTCCGTCCGGAGATACGCAGTATTTT. This translates into CAIRSWEGPSGDTQYF.

Only one count was recorded for this clone. The chain recombines TRBV18 with TRBJ1-2; 12 bases agree with TRBD1. Trimming took 3 bases from V and 6 from J; bases not matched to a gene: 2. Germline V lookup: CDR1 KGHSH, CDR2 LQKENI. The CDR3 extends over 14 amino acids. The CDR3 DNA is TGTGCCAGCTCACCTGGGACAGGGGGCGATGGCTACACCTTC. Its protein product is CASSPGTGGDGYTF.

The chain employs TRBV19 and TRBJ1-5, with D hard to call. The V gene lost 7 bases and the J gene lost 1 base, with 5 bases spanning the gap. This CDR3 is built from 12 residues. CDR1 and CDR2 from the germline V gene are LNHDA and SQIVND (reference sequence). CDR3 loop: CASTQSNQPQHF. CDR3 coding DNA: TGTGCCAGTACTCAGAGCAATCAGCCCCAGCATTTT.

The gene calls are TRBV11-1 and TRBJ1-2; D may be TRBD1 (6 bases). Trimming shortened V by 5 bases and J by 2 bases, and 15 bases separated the two germline ends. CDR3 length: 15 residues. Germline V CDR1 and CDR2: SGHAT, FQDESV (reference sequence). In nucleotides, the CDR3 is TGTGCCAGCAGCCTGGGAGGACAGCTAAACTATGGCTACACCTTC. Translating gives CASSLGGQLNYGYTF. The full variable domain, completed using reference TRBV11-1 and TRBJ1-2, is EAEVAQSPRYKITEKSQAVAFWCDPISGHATLYWYRQILGQGPELLVQFQDESVVDDSQLPKDRFSAERLKGVDSTLKIQPAELGDSAMYLCASSLGGQLNYGYTFGSGTRLTVV.

The chain employs TRBV25-1 and TRBJ2-1; 7 bases agree with TRBD2. Per germline, CDR1 MGHDK and CDR2 SYGVNS. The CDR3 sequence is 13 residues long. V gave up 6 bases and J gave up 5 bases; unmatched junction bases: 4. The CDR3 spells CASRMAGDNEQFF. The DNA of the CDR3 is TGTGCCAGCAGGATGGCGGGGGACAATGAGCAGTTCTTC.

The J gene is TRBJ2-1, the V gene TRBV2; 7 nucleotides agree with TRBD2. CDR1 SNHLY and CDR2 FYNNEI come from the germline V gene. This CDR3 is built from 13 residues. The V segment lost 8 bases and the J segment 4 bases; nucleotides outside the gene matches: 5. The CDR3 coding sequence is TGTGCCAGCCTTCGGGGGGAGTACAATGAGCAGTTCTTC. This encodes CASLRGEYNEQFF.

This clone was observed once. The chain joins TRBV25-1 to TRBJ2-1; D ambiguous. The germline CDR1 and CDR2 sequences are MGHDK and SYGVNS. This CDR3 has 11 amino acids. Deletions cut 8 bases from V and 10 bases from J, with 12 bases between. CDR3 coding DNA: TGTGCCAGCGGGCGAGGTACCGAGCAGTTCTTC. This gives the protein CASGRGTEQFF.

The chain recombines TRBV7-2 with TRBJ1-1; D not certain. Germline CDR1 and CDR2: SGHTA and FQGNSA. There are 13 residues in the CDR3. V gave up 5 bases and J gave up 6 bases, with 13 bases separating them. The CDR3 DNA sequence: TGTGCCAGCAGCCCGATGTTTGAGGCTGAAGCTTTCTTT. Its protein is CASSPMFEAEAFF.

The chain joins TRBV10-2 to TRBJ2-3, with 14 bases identical to TRBD2. The germline CDR1 and CDR2 sequences are WSHSY and SAAADI. The CDR3 contains 17 residues. V was clipped by 4 bases and J by 2 bases; unmatched bases: 5. DNA for the CDR3: TGCGCCAGCAGTGGCCCGGGACTAGCGGGGGCCACAGATACGCAGTATTTT. Its translation: CASSGPGLAGATDTQYF.

The V gene is TRBV15, the J gene TRBJ2-6, with D possibly being TRBD2 (5 bases). The length of the CDR3 is 16 residues. Trimming removed 0 bases from V and 2 bases from J, with 8 bases in between. CDR1 and CDR2 (germline): LNHNV, YYDKDF (reference sequence). DNA of the CDR3: TGTGCCACCAGCAGAGACGGGGTGACTGGGGCCAACGTCCTGACTTTC. It codes for CATSRDGVTGANVLTF. Full variable domain (remainder filled in from reference TRBV15 and TRBJ2-6): DAMVIQNPRYQVTQFGKPVTLSCSQTLNHNVMYWYQQKSSQAPKLLFHYYDKDFNNEADTPDNFQSRRPNTSFCFLDIRSPGLGDTAMYLCATSRDGVTGANVLTFGAGSRLTVL.

This clone was observed a handful of times. The chain joins TRBV5-1 to TRBJ1-4; tentative D call: TRBD1 (5 bases). Germline values: CDR1 SGHRS, CDR2 YFSETQ. CDR3 size: 13 residues. V dropped 2 bases and J dropped 8 bases, with 10 bases sitting between them. The CDR3 bases are TGCGCCAGCAGCTTACCGAGGGGAGAAAAACTGTTTTTT. Amino acids: CASSLPRGEKLFF.

The chain recombines TRBV7-2 with TRBJ1-6; no reliable D call. The CDR3 has 12 residues. Germline values: CDR1 SGHTA, CDR2 FQGNSA. V lost 4 bases and J 11 bases, leaving 9 bases between the germline ends. The CDR3 region is CASSSQRTPLHF. As DNA, the CDR3 is TGTGCCAGCAGCTCACAACGGACACCCCTCCACTTT. Full variable domain (missing parts from reference TRBV7-2 and TRBJ1-6): GAGVSQSPSNKVTEKGKDVELRCDPISGHTALYWYRQSLGQGLEFLIYFQGNSAPDKSGLPSDRFSAERTGGSVSTLTIQRTQQEDSAVYLCASSSQRTPLHFGNGTRLTVT.

This clone was detected only once. The chain employs TRBV10-3 and TRBJ2-1, with TRBD1 matching over 10 bases. CDR1 ENHRY and CDR2 SYGVKD come from the germline V gene. Unmatched junction bases numbered 1, after V lost 6 bases and J lost 2 bases. CDR3 length: 14 amino acids. The CDR3 DNA is TGTGCCATCAGGGGACAGGGGCCCTACAATGAGCAGTTCTTC. This gives the protein CAIRGQGPYNEQFF.

The chain uses TRBV5-1 and TRBJ1-4; the match to TRBD1 covers 9 bases. With V trimmed by 0 bases and J by 5 bases, 2 bases remained unmatched. The V gene's germline CDR1 is SGHRS and CDR2 YFSETQ. This CDR3 has 15 amino acids. The CDR3 is CASSLGDRANEKLFF. CDR3 DNA: TGCGCCAGCAGCTTGGGGGACAGGGCGAATGAAAAACTGTTTTTT. Using reference TRBV5-1 and TRBJ1-4 for the parts outside the CDR3, the full variable domain is KAGVTQTPRYLIKTRGQQVTLSCSPISGHRSVSWYQQTPGQGLQFLFEYFSETQRNKGNFPGRFSGRQFSNSRSEMNVSTLELGDSALYLCASSLGDRANEKLFFGSGTQLSVL.

V usage is TRBV18 and J usage is TRBJ1-5; maybe TRBD1 (5 bases). V was pared by 3 bases and J by 3 bases, with 15 bases between. CDR1 KGHSH and CDR2 LQKENI come from the germline V gene. This CDR3 spans 16 amino acids. The CDR3 spells CASSPGPARDNQPQHF. CDR3 DNA sequence: TGTGCCAGCTCACCGGGCCCTGCCAGGGACAATCAGCCCCAGCATTTT.